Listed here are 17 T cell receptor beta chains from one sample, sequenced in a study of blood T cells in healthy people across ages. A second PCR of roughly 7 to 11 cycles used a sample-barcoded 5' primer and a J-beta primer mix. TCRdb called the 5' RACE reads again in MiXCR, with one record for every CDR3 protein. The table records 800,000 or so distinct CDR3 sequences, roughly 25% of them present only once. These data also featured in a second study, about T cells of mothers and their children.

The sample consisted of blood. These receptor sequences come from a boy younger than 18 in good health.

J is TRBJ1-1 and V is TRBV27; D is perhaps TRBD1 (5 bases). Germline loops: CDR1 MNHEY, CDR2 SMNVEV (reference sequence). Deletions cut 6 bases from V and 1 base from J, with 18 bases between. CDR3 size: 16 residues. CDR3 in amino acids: CASRPYQGTWNTEAFF. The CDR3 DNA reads TGTGCCAGCAGACCTTACCAGGGTACGTGGAACACTGAAGCTTTCTTT.

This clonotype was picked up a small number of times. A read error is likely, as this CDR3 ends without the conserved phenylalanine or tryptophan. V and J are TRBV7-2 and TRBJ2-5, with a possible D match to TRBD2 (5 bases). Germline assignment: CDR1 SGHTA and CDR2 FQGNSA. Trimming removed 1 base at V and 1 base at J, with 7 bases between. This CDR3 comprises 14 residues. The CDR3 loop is CASSLGRGQETQYV. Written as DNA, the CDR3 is TGTGCCAGCAGCTTAGGCCGGGGCCAAGAGACCCAGTACGTC.

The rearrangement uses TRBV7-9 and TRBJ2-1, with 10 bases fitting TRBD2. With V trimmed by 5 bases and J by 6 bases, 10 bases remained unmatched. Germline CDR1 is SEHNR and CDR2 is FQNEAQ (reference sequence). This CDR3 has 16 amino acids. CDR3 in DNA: TGTGCCAGCAGCGCCAAGCAGCGGGAGGGCACCAATGAGCAGTTCTTC. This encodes CASSAKQREGTNEQFF.

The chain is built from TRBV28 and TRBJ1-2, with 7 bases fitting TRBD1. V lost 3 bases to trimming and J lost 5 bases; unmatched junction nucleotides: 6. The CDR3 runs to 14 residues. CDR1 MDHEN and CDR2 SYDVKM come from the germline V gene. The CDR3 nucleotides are TGTGCCAGCAGTTTGCTTACGGGACAGTATGGCTACACCTTC. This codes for CASSLLTGQYGYTF.

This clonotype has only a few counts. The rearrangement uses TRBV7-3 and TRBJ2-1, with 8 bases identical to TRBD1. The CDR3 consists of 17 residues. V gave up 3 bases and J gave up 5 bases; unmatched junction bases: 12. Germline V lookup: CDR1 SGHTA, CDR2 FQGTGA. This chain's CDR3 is CASSFLPDRGSHNEQFF. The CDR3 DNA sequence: TGTGCCAGCAGCTTCTTACCTGACAGGGGTAGCCACAATGAGCAGTTCTTC.

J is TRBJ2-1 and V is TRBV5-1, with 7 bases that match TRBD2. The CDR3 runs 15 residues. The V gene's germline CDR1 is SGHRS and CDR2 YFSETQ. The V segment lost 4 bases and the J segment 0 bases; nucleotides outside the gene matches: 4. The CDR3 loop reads CASSGIAGSYNEQFF. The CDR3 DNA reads TGCGCCAGCAGCGGAATAGCGGGCTCCTACAATGAGCAGTTCTTC.

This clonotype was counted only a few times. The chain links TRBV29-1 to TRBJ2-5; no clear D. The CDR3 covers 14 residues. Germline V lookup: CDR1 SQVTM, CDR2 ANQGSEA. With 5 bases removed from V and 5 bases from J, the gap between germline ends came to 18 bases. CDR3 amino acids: CSVWVPPPWETQYF. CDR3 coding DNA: TGCAGCGTTTGGGTCCCCCCACCTTGGGAGACCCAGTACTTC.

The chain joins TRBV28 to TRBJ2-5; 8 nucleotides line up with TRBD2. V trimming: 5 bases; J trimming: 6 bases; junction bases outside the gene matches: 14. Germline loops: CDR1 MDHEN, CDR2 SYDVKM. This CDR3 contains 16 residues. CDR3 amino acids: CASSPEAGGLGQTQYF. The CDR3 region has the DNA TGTGCCAGCAGTCCGGAGGCGGGAGGTTTGGGACAGACCCAGTACTTC.

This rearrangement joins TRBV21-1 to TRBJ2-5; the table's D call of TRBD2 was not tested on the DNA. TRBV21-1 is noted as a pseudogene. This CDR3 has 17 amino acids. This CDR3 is CASSNKRKSRRQETQYF. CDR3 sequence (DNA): TGTGCCAGCAGCAATAAGCGGAAAAGTCGAAGACAAGAGACCCAGTACTTC.

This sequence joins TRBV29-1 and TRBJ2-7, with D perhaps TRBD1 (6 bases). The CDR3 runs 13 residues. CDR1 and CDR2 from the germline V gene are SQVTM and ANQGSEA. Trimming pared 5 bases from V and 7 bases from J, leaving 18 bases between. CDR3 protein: CSVSARDNNEQYF. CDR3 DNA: TGCAGCGTTTCGGCCAGGGACAATAATGAGCAGTACTTC.

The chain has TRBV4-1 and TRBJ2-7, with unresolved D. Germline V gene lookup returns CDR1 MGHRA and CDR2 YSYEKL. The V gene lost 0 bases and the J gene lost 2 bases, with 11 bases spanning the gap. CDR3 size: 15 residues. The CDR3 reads CASSQDQWAAYEQYF. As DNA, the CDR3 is TGCGCCAGCAGCCAAGATCAGTGGGCAGCCTACGAGCAGTACTTC.

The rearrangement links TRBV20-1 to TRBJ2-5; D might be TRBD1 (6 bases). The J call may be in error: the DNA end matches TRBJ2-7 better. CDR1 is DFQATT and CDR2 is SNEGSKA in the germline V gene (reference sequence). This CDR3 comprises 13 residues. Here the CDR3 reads CSASKQGPYEQYF. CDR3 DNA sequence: TGCAGTGCTAGCAAACAGGGCCCCTACGAGCAGTACTTC.

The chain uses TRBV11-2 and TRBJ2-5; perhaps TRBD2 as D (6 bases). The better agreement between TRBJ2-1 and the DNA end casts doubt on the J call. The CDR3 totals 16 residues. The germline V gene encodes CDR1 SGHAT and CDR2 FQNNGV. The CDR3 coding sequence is TGTGCCAGCAGCTTAGATCTCGGGGGTTCGTACAATGAGCAGTTCTTC. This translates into CASSLDLGGSYNEQFF.

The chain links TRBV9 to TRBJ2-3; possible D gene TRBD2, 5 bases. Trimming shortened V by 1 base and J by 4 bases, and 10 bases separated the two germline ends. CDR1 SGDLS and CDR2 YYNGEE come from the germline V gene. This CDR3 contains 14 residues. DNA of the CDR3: TGTGCCAGCAGCGTAACTAGTGGTCCAGATACGCAGTATTTT. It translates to CASSVTSGPDTQYF.

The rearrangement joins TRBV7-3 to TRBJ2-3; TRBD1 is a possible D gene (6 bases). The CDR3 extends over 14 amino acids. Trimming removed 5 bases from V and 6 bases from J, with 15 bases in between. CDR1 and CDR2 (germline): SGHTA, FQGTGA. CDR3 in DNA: TGTGCCAGCAGCCCAGGACAGATCACGGATACGCAGTATTTT. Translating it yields CASSPGQITDTQYF. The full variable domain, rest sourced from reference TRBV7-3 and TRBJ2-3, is GAGVSQTPSNKVTEKGKYVELRCDPISGHTALYWYRQSLGQGPEFLIYFQGTGAADDSGLPNDRFFAVRPEGSVSTLKIQRTERGDSAVYLCASSPGQITDTQYFGPGTRLTVL.

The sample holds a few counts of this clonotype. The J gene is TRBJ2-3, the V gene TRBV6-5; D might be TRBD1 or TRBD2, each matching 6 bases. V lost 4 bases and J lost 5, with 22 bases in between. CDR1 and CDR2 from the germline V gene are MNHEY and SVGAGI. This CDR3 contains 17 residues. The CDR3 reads CASSFAVTGLEGDTQYF. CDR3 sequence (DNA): TGTGCCAGCAGTTTCGCAGTGACAGGCCTGGAGGGAGATACGCAGTATTTT.

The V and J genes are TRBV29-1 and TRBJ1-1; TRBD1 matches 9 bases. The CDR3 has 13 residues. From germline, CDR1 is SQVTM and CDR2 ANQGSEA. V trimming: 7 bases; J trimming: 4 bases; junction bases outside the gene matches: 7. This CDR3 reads CSGGGQGGTEAFF. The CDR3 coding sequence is TGCAGCGGTGGGGGACAGGGTGGCACTGAAGCTTTCTTT.